This TCR beta chain was sequenced for a study of identical twins. Study-wide results and caveats: Surplus twin overlap in beta out-of-frame sequences was less pronounced.

Each CDR3 protein gets one entry after TCRdb re-called the 5' RACE reads with MiXCR. The table has around 1.7 million distinct CDR3 sequences, about 32% seen once. Germline lookup yields CDR1 MNHEY and CDR2 SMNVEV (reference sequence). CDR3 length: 14 amino acids. Remarks on this clonotype: Its specificity is not known. At one of its ends the junction is not consistent with the germline gene, which may arise from a read error.

This chain links TRBV27 with TRBJ2-7; TRBD2 aligns across 9 bases. The origin of this receptor is a newborn girl in good health. The sample consisted of cord blood. CDR3 in amino acids: CTSRQREVSYEQYF. DNA of the CDR3: TGTACCAGCAGACAGCGGGAGGTCTCCTACGAGCAGTACTTC.